This T cell receptor (beta chain) was sequenced during a study of CD8 T cells in ankylosing spondylitis. TCRdb processed the 5' RACE reads anew with MiXCR; each CDR3 protein has one entry. This table has just under 550,000 distinct CDR3 sequences, roughly 12% appearing once. Germline lookup yields CDR1 SQVTM and CDR2 ANQGSEA. Trimming pared 8 bases from V and 0 bases from J, leaving 20 bases between. The CDR3 is 15 amino acids. Findings of the study overall: Seemingly characteristic of ankylosing spondylitis blood was a TCR beta motif consisting of fewer than 10 highly homologous variants.

This clonotype occurred once. Its cognate antigen is unknown. In this CDR3 the conserved last residue, phenylalanine or tryptophan, is missing, so a read error is likely. The sequenced material came from blood, either unsorted or a sorted T cell fraction (not recorded which). The rearrangement uses TRBV29-1 and TRBJ2-7, with D perhaps assigned TRBD1 or TRBD2 (5 bases each). The receptor was isolated from a male donor with ankylosing spondylitis. DNA for the CDR3: TGCAGCTTTTCCGGGGCGACAGCCAACTCCTACGAGCAGTACTTA. This sequence encodes CSFSGATANSYEQYL.